This TCR beta chain came from a study of control samples from healthy donors and cancer patients. Sequencing used immunoSEQ multiplex PCR; TCRdb keeps in-frame clones, though not all of them. The table includes about 55,000 clones, nearly 96% detected once. V gave up 2 bases and J gave up 2 bases, with 11 bases separating them. The CDR3 loop spans 15 amino acids. Germline V gene sequence: CDR1 SNHLY, CDR2 FYNNEI. The chain carries TRBV2 and TRBJ2-3; no definite D call. The TCR comes from a woman aged 25 to 45 in good health. Sequences were obtained from blood. DNA of the CDR3: TGTGCCAGCAGTGAATTAGGCTTAGCCACAGATACGCAGTATTTT. This gives the protein CASSELGLATDTQYF.